This TCR beta chain was identified in a study of blood T cells in healthy people across ages. Germline CDR1 reads MDHEN; CDR2 reads SYDVKM. The CDR3 totals 12 residues. Trimming cost V 6 bases and J 11 bases, with 16 bases left between them. With a J-beta primer mix and a sample-barcoded 5' primer, a second PCR ran roughly 7 to 11 cycles. TCRdb re-analysed the 5' RACE reads in MiXCR, keeping a single row per CDR3 protein. Among about 640,000 distinct CDR3 sequences, about 30% were seen once, and the ten largest hold about a sixth. This clonotype was recorded at least ten times. The sample was blood. The gene calls are TRBV28 and TRBJ1-1, with D possibly matching TRBD1 (6 bases). The source is an elderly woman in good health. The CDR3 DNA sequence: TGTGCCAGCAGATCCTCCAGGGGTTCGGCTTTCTTT. This codes for CASRSSRGSAFF.